The clone carrying this T cell receptor (beta chain) was recorded a few times. Its antigen is unidentified. A second PCR of 7 to 11 cycles used a sample-barcoded 5' primer and a J-beta primer mix. One entry per CDR3 protein results from TCRdb running MiXCR on the 5' RACE reads. The sample yields about 1,500,000 distinct CDR3 sequences, about 43% seen once. The record originates from a study of blood T cells in healthy people across ages. Study-wide findings and caveats: Diversity estimates drawn from one million T cells were deemed underestimates.

The CDR3 spans 15 residues. Germline assignment: CDR1 MNHEY and CDR2 SMNVEV (reference sequence). Trimming removed 3 bases from V and 4 bases from J, with 14 bases in between. This receptor was taken from a young woman in good health. This chain links TRBV27 with TRBJ2-3; TRBD2 might be the D (6 bases). Sequencing was done on a sample of blood. This CDR3 is CASSFGGKAPDTQYF. The CDR3 bases are TGTGCCAGCAGTTTTGGCGGGAAAGCTCCAGATACGCAGTATTTT.